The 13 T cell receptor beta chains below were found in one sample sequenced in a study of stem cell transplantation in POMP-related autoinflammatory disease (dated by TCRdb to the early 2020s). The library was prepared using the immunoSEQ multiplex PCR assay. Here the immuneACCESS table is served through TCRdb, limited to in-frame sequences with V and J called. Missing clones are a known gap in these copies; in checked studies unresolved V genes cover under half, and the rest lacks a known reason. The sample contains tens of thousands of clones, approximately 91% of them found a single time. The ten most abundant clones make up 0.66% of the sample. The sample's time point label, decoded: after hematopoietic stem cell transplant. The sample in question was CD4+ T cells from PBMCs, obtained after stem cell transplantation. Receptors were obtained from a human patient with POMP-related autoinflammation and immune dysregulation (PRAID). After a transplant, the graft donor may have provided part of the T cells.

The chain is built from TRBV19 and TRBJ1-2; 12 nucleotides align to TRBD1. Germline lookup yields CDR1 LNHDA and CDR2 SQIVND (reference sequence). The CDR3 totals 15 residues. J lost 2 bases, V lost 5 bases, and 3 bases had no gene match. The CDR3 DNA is TGTGCCAGTAGTCTGGGACAGGGGGCGAACTATGGCTACACCTTC. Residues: CASSLGQGANYGYTF.

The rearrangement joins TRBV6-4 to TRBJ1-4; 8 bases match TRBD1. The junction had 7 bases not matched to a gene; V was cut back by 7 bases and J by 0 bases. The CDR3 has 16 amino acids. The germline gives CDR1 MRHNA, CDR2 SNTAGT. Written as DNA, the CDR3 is TGTGCCAGCAACATTTCAGGGGGCTCAACTAATGAAAAACTGTTTTTT. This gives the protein CASNISGGSTNEKLFF.

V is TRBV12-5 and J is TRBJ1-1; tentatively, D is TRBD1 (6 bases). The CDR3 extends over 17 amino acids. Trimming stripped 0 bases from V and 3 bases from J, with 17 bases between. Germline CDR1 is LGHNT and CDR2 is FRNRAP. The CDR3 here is CASGLVLGAGVDTEAFF. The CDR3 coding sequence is TGTGCTAGTGGTTTGGTACTGGGGGCTGGGGTGGACACTGAAGCTTTCTTT. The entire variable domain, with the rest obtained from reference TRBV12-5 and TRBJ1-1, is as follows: DARVTQTPRHKVTEMGQEVTMRCQPILGHNTVFWYRQTMMQGLELLAYFRNRAPLDDSGMPKDRFSAEMPDATLATLKIQPSEPRDSAVYFCASGLVLGAGVDTEAFFGQGTRLTVV.

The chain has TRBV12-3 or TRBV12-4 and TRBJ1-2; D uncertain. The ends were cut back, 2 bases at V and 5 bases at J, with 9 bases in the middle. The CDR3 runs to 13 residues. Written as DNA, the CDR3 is TGTGCCAGCAGTTTAAAGTGGGGTTATGGCTACACCTTC. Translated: CASSLKWGYGYTF.

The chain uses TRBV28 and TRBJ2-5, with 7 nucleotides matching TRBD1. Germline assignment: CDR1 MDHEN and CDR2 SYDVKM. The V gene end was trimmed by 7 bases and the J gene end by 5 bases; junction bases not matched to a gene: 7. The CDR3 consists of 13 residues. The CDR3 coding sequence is TGTGCCAGCACCTCGGACAGGCACGAGACCCAGTACTTC. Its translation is CASTSDRHETQYF.

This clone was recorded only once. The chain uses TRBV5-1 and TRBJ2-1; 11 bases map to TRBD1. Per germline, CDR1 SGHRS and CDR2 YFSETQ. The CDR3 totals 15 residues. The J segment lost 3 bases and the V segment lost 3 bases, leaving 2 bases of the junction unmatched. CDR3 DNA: TGCGCCAGCAGCTGGGGACAGGGGGGCTACAATGAGCAGTTCTTC. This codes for CASSWGQGGYNEQFF.

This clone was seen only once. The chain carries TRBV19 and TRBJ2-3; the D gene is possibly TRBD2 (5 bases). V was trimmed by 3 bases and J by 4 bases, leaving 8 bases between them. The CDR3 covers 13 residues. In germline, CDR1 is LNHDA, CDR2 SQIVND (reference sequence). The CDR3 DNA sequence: TGTGCCAGTAGTATCGAGAGGGCAGATACGCAGTATTTT. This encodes CASSIERADTQYF.

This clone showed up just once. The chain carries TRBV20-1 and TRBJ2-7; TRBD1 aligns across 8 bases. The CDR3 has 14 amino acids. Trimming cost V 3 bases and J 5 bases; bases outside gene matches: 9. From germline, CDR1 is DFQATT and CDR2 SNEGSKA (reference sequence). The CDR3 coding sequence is TGCAGTGCTAGTTTGGACAGGGTGAAGAACGAGCAGTACTTC. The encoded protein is CSASLDRVKNEQYF.

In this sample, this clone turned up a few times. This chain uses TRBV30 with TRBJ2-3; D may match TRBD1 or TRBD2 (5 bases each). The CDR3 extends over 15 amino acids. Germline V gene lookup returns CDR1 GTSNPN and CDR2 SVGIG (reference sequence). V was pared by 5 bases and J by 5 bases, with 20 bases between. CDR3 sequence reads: CAWHPPWGRGDTQYF. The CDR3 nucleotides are TGTGCCTGGCACCCCCCCTGGGGGAGAGGAGATACGCAGTATTTT.

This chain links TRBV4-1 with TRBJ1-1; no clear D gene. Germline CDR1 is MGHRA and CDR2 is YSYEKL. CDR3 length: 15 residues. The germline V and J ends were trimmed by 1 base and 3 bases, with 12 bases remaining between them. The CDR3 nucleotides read TGCGCCAGCAGCCAAGGCCGGGGTTTGGACACTGAAGCTTTCTTT. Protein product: CASSQGRGLDTEAFF.

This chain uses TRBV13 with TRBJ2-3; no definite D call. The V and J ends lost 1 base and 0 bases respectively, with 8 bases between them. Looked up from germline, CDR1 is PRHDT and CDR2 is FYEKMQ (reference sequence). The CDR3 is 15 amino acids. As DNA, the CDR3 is TGTGCCAGCAGCTTAGATATTACTAGCACAGATACGCAGTATTTT. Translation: CASSLDITSTDTQYF.

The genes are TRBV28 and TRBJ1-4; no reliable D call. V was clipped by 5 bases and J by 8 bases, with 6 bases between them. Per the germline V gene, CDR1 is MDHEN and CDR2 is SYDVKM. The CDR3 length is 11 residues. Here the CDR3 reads CASSEREKLFF. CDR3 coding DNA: TGTGCCAGCAGTGAAAGGGAAAAACTGTTTTTT.

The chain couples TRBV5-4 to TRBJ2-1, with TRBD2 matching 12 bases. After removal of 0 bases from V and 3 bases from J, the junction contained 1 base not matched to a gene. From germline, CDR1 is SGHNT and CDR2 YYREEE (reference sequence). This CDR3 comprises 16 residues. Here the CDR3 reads CASSLGTSGDYNEQFF. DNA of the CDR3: TGTGCCAGCAGCTTGGGGACTAGCGGGGACTACAATGAGCAGTTCTTC.